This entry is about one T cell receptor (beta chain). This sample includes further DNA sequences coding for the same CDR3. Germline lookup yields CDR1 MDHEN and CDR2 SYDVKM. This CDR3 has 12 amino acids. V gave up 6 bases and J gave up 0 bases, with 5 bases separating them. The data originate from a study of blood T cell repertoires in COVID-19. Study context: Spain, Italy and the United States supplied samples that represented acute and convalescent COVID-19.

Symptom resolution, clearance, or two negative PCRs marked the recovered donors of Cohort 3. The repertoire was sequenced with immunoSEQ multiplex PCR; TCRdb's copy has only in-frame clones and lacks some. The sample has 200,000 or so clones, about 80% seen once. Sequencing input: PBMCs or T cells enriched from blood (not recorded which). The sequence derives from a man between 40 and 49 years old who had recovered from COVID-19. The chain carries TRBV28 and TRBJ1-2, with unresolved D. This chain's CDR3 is CASSPSNYGYTF. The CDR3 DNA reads TGTGCCAGCAGCCCGTCTAACTATGGCTACACCTTC.